Following are 5 T cell receptor beta chains from one sample sequenced in a study of cytomegalovirus exposure and HLA in healthy donors. 13 Jbeta primers and 60 Vbeta primers were used for the PCR. Method: immunoSEQ multiplex PCR; TCRdb's copy keeps in-frame clones and lacks some. The repertoire holds 90,000 to 150,000 clones, with roughly 9% as singletons. Sequences were obtained from PBMCs. The receptors were sampled from a middle-aged woman in good health and CMV-seropositive.

A few counts support this clone. The rearrangement uses TRBV5-6 and TRBJ1-2, with a possible D match to TRBD1 (5 bases). Looked up from germline, CDR1 is SGHDT and CDR2 is YYEEEE. V lost 1 base to trimming and J lost 3 bases, with 10 bases between them. There are 14 residues in the CDR3. The CDR3 sequence is CASSLQQEYYGYTF. CDR3 bases: TGTGCCAGCAGCTTGCAACAGGAATACTATGGCTACACCTTC.

This clone was seen a few times. V gene TRBV7-6 combines with J gene TRBJ2-5; possibly TRBD2 for D (6 bases). The germline V and J ends were trimmed by 1 base and 5 bases, with 11 bases remaining between them. Per germline, CDR1 SGHVS and CDR2 FNYEAQ. This CDR3 has 14 residues. The CDR3 DNA reads TGTGCCAGCAGCTTAGTTCCGCGGGGTGAGACCCAGTACTTC. Translated, it gives CASSLVPRGETQYF.

This clone was observed a few times. V and J are TRBV5-6 and TRBJ2-3; TRBD1 matches 7 bases. This CDR3 is 17 amino acids long. Germline V gives CDR1 SGHDT, CDR2 YYEEEE. V lost 0 bases, J lost 0 bases, and 7 bases stayed unmatched. The CDR3 loop reads CASSLAAGGTSTDTQYF. The CDR3 DNA sequence: TGTGCCAGCAGCTTGGCCGCAGGGGGAACTAGCACAGATACGCAGTATTTT.

The gene calls are TRBV27 and TRBJ1-1; a weak D match, TRBD1 (6 bases). The CDR3 sequence is 14 residues long. Germline-derived CDR1 and CDR2 are MNHEY and SMNVEV (reference sequence). The V and J ends lost 4 bases and 10 bases respectively, with 19 bases between them. CDR3 DNA: TGTGCCAGCAGTTCTGACAGGTGGCTTGAAAGAGCTTTCTTT. The encoded protein is CASSSDRWLERAFF.

The chain recombines TRBV4-1 with TRBJ1-6, with TRBD1 identical over 7 bases. Trimming removed 4 bases from V and 9 bases from J; junction bases left unmatched: 9. CDR1 and CDR2 (germline): MGHRA, YSYEKL. The CDR3 sequence is 15 residues long. CDR3 DNA sequence: TGCGCCAGCAGCCGCCTCCGGACAGGAATTTCACCCCTCCACTTT. This codes for CASSRLRTGISPLHF.